Here is one TCR beta chain with its context. Which antigen it targets is not known. Qualities for individual bases were not recorded, and no much larger clone is one base off. Including cysteine and phenylalanine, the CDR3 has 11 amino acids. Only the CDR3 DNA is retained, 33 bases long and in frame from the first base. From a lookup of the germline V gene, CDR1 and CDR2 are SQVTM and ANQGSEA. V loses 1 base, J loses 6 bases, and the germline ends lie 7 bases apart. The data derive from a study of STAT5B mutations in CD4+ large granular lymphocyte leukemia (dated by TCRdb to about 2022). About the study as a whole: Among the healthy controls, the CDR3 'QG' motif was associated with a particular HLA allele. Flow cytometry on FACSCanto II or FACSVerse confirmed that purified fractions exceeded 95% purity among lymphocytes. The study compared the TCRbeta repertoires of patients with CD4+ T-cell large granular lymphocyte leukemia against those of healthy blood donors.

The healthy controls were fewer than 45 blood donors, and the buffy coats of these donors were supplied by the Finnish Red Cross blood service. All TCR-sequenced material derived from peripheral blood: patient blood samples and healthy donor buffy coats. Ficoll-Hypaque gradient centrifugation was used to isolate peripheral blood mononuclear cells. For the healthy controls, CD4+ cells were obtained from buffy coats by magnetic purification. Genomic DNA was extracted using the Gentra Puregene Cell and Tissue kit, and a Qubit 2.0 fluorometer was used to quantify it. The immunoSEQ assay at survey resolution was used to sequence TCRbeta rearrangements from genomic DNA. The published analysis was carried out like this. In the TCR sequencing data, the lowest productive clonotype frequency that could be detected was 2.59 x 10-5. Only productive TCRbeta rearrangements, meaning sequences that were complete and in-frame, were kept for the analyses. Simpson clonality, calculated in the immunoSEQ Analyzer version 3.0, was used as the measure of sample clonality. Clones were categorized by frequency as very rare, small, medium, large (1-20%) or hyperexpanded (>20%). Generation probabilities were estimated with OLGA 1.2.3, V-gene circos plots were generated with VDJtools, specificities were searched for in VDJdb, and CDR3 motifs were identified with GLIPH. Entries here come from immuneACCESS through TCRdb and include only in-frame sequences with V and J called. Some clones fail to appear in such tables; in the studies checked, an unresolved V gene covers under half of the shortfall, and the cause of the remainder is unknown. V, J and clone size were drawn from that table, and D and trimming were deduced from the DNA. This sample lists about 21,000 clones; about three quarters were detected once. Of the sample, about 29% is held by the ten largest clones.

Broader findings and caveats from the paper: Data were not HLA-matched; higher clonality in CD4+ versus CD8+ T-LGLL could reflect the relatively small sample size. Compared with healthy CD4+ repertoires, CD4-sorted patient repertoires appeared more clonal, and this difference remained even after the putative leukemic clones were removed. TRBV06-family usage was enriched among the top patient clones (8/27) compared with healthy controls (2/35). Main leukemic clonotypes were private to each patient, although roughly 25% of the main leukemic clonotypes were found at low frequency in the non-leukemic repertoires of other patients.

The specimen was CD4+ T cells from blood buffy coats. The receptor was derived from a human donor in good health. In this chain, TRBV29-1 is recombined with TRBJ2-7; tentative D gene TRBD1, with 6 bases matching. The nucleotides read TGCAGCGTTGAAGTCAGGGGCGAGCAGTACTTC. This encodes CSVEVRGEQYF.